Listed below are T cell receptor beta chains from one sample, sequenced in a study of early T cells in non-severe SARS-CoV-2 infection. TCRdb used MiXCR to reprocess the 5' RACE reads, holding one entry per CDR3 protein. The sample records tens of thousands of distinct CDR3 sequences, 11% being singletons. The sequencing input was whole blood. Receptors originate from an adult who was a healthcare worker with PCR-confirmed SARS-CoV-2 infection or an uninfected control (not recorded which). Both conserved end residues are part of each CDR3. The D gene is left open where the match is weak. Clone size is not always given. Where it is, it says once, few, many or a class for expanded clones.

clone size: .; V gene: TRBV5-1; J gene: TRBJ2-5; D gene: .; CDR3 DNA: TGCGCCAGCAGCTTGGGCGGGGACCAAGAGACCCAGTACTTC; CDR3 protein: CASSLGGDQETQYF
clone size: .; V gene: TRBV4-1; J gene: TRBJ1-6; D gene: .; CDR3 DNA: TGCGCCAGCAGCCAAGAATCCGGGGGCGGGTATAATTCACCCCTCCACTTT; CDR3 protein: CASSQESGGGYNSPLHF
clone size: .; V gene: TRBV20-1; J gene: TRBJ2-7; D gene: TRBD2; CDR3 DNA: TGCAGTGCCAGACTAGCGGGGTCCTACGAGCAGTACTTC; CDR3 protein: CSARLAGSYEQYF
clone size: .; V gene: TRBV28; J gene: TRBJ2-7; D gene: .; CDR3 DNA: TGTGCCAGCATTCAAAAATCGCATACCTACGAGCAGTACTTC; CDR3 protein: CASIQKSHTYEQYF
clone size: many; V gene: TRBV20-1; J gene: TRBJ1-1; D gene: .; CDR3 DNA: TGCAGTGCTAGGCCGACGGCGGGGAACACTGAAGCCTTCTTT; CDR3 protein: CSARPTAGNTEAFF
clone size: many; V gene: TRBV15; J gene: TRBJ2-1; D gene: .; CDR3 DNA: TGTGCCACCAGCAGAGACCGGGGGGCTTATGAGCAGTTCTTC; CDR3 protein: CATSRDRGAYEQFF
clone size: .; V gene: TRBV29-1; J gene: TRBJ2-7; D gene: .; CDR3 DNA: TGCAGCGTTGCGTTAGACCCCGCCTACGAGCAGTACTTC; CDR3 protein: CSVALDPAYEQYF
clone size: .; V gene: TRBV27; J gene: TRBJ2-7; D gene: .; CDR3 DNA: TGTGCCAGCAGTTTATATCCCAGTGGGTCCTACGAGCAGTACTTC; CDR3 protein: CASSLYPSGSYEQYF
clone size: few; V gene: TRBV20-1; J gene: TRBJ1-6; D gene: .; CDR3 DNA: TGCAGTGCTAGAGACCGTCGGGGGTTTTCGCATTCACCCCTCCACTTT; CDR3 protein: CSARDRRGFSHSPLHF
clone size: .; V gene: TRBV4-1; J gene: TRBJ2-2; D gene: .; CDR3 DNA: TGCGCCAGCAGCCCAACTTCTCCGGGACTGAACACCGGGGAGCTGTTTTTT; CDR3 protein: CASSPTSPGLNTGELFF
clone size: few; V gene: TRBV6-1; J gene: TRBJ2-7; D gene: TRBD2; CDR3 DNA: TGTGCCAGCACACGCGGGAGCTCCTACGAGCAGTACTTC; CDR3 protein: CASTRGSSYEQYF
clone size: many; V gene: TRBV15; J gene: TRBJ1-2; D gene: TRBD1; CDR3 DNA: TGTGCCACCAGCCGAGGACAGGGAGGGGGTGGCTACACCTTC; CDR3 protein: CATSRGQGGGGYTF
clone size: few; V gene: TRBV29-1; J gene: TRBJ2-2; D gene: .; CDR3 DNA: TGCAGCGTTGAAGAGCGGGCCGGGGAGCTGTTTTTT; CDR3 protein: CSVEERAGELFF
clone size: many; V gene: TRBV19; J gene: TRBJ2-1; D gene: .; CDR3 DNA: TGTGCCAGTAGTATCCCTTCCCTTAGCTCCTACAATGAGCAGTTCTTC; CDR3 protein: CASSIPSLSSYNEQFF
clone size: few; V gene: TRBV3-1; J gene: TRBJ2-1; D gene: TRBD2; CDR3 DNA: TGTGCCAGCAGCCAACGGACTAGCGGGCGAAATGAGCAGTTCTTC; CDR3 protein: CASSQRTSGRNEQFF
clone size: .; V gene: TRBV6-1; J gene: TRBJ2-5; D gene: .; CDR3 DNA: TGTGCCAGCAGTGAAGCTCCGGGGGGCAAGACCCAGTACTTC; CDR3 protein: CASSEAPGGKTQYF
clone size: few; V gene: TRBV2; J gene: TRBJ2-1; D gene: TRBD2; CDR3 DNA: TGTGCCAGCAGTCAGGGACTAGCCCTCTCCTACAATGAGCAGTTCTTC; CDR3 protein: CASSQGLALSYNEQFF
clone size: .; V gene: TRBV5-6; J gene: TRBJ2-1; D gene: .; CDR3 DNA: TGTGCCAGCAGCTTTGAGGACAATGAGCAGTTCTTC; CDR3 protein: CASSFEDNEQFF
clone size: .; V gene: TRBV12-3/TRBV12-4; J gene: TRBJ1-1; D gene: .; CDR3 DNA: TGTGCCAGCAGTTTTAGGGGATACACTGAAGCTTTCTTT; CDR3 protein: CASSFRGYTEAFF
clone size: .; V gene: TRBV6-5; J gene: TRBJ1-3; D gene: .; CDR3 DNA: TGTGCCAGCAGCCCGTCCTACTCTGGAAACACCATATATTTT; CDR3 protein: CASSPSYSGNTIYF
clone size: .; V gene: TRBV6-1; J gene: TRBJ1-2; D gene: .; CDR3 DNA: TGTGCCAGCCGCTGGGGCCTCTATGGCTACACCTTC; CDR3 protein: CASRWGLYGYTF
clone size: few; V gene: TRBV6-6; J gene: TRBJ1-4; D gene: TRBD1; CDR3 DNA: TGTGCCAGCAGTACGACAGGGGGGGAAAAACTGTTTTTT; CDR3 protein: CASSTTGGEKLFF
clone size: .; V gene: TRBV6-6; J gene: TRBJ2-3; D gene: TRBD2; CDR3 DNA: TGTGCCAGCAGTTACTCGAGAGCGGGATCCCCCACAGATACGCAGTATTTT; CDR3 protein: CASSYSRAGSPTDTQYF
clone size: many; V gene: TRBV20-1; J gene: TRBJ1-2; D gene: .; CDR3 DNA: TGCAGTGCTAGTAGAGGGAGGCAAGGCTACACCTTC; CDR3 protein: CSASRGRQGYTF
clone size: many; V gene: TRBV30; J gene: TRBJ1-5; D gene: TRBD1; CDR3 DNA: TGTGCCTGGGCAGGGGGTAACAATCAGCCCCAGCATTTT; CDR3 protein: CAWAGGNNQPQHF
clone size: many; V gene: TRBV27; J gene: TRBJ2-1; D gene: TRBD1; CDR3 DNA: TGTGCCAGCAGTTCATTCCTACTAGGGGGCCCCTACAATGAGCAGTTCTTC; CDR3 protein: CASSSFLLGGPYNEQFF
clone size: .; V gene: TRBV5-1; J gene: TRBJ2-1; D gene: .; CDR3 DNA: TGCGCCAGCAGCTTCCTATCCCACAATGAGCAGTTCTTC; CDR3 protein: CASSFLSHNEQFF
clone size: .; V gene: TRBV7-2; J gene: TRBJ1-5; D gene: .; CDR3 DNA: TGTGCCAGCAGCTTAGGAACCTTTAACCGAGAGCAGCCCCAGCATTTT; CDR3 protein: CASSLGTFNREQPQHF
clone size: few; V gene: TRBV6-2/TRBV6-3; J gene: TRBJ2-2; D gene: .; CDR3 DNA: TGTGCCAGCAGTTACTCGTCTAACACCGGGGAGCTGTTTTTT; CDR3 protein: CASSYSSNTGELFF